A selection of T cell receptor beta chains follows, all from one sample in a study of blood T cells in healthy people across ages. A single record per CDR3 protein comes from TCRdb applying MiXCR to the 5' RACE reads. The sample holds about 640,000 distinct CDR3 sequences; 25% to 35% are singletons and the top ten take approximately 14%. The sample consisted of blood. The receptors were gathered from a woman older than 75 in good health. The conserved cysteine and the conserved F or W are not part of the CDR3 here.

CDR3aa: ASSRDRTYGYT
len: 11
v_gene: TRBV5-1

CDR3aa: SARGRSADTQY
len: 11
v_gene: TRBV20-1

CDR3aa: AWSQEEQQKLF
len: 11
v_gene: TRBV30

CDR3aa: ASSYPGPEQF
len: 10
v_gene: TRBV5-1

CDR3aa: ASSSYPLGEQF
len: 11
v_gene: TRBV7-2

CDR3aa: ASSLDGLYNEQF
len: 12
v_gene: TRBV11-3

CDR3aa: ASSVSKTSGSDTQY
len: 14
v_gene: TRBV12-3/TRBV12-4

CDR3aa: ASSYSSGNGYT
len: 11
v_gene: TRBV6-6

CDR3aa: AWSRYINEQF
len: 10
v_gene: TRBV30

CDR3aa: ASSLAPRGPYEQY
len: 13
v_gene: TRBV7-9

CDR3aa: ASSTGQIQETQY
len: 12
v_gene: TRBV6-1

CDR3aa: VSRGYGGNQPQH
len: 12
v_gene: TRBV19

CDR3aa: ASRDLAGGRNERF
len: 13
v_gene: TRBV12-3/TRBV12-4

CDR3aa: ASNIRDTAFNYGYT
len: 14
v_gene: TRBV5-6

CDR3aa: ASSPLGTRTYEQY
len: 13
v_gene: TRBV6-2/TRBV6-3

CDR3aa: ASSLDQRGVLTSSYEQY
len: 17
v_gene: TRBV7-2

CDR3aa: ASSCRGWDCEQY
len: 12
v_gene: TRBV5-6

CDR3aa: ASSPRDRDGKQY
len: 12
v_gene: TRBV7-8

CDR3aa: ASSPRAGVLQETQY
len: 14
v_gene: TRBV6-2/TRBV6-3

CDR3aa: ASSQNRGAEQY
len: 11
v_gene: TRBV7-3

CDR3aa: AWSTMGRNYGYT
len: 12
v_gene: TRBV30

CDR3aa: ASSPSSGGLYDNGQF
len: 15
v_gene: TRBV28

CDR3aa: ASSQGGTGWRQPQH
len: 14
v_gene: TRBV3-1

CDR3aa: ASSYPGGKSYNEQF
len: 14
v_gene: TRBV7-2

CDR3aa: ASTIRGTEAF
len: 10
v_gene: TRBV6-1

CDR3aa: ASSQVSFAQGAQETQY
len: 16
v_gene: TRBV4-2

CDR3aa: ASSRDPTNNEQF
len: 12
v_gene: TRBV6-5

CDR3aa: SASGHVELAKNIQY
len: 14
v_gene: TRBV20-1

CDR3aa: ASSQDRISHEQY
len: 12
v_gene: TRBV3-1

CDR3aa: ASSLASGAPDTQY
len: 13
v_gene: TRBV7-2

CDR3aa: AWRGPSTDTQY
len: 11
v_gene: TRBV30

CDR3aa: ASSQVTQSSTDTQY
len: 14
v_gene: TRBV4-2

CDR3aa: ASKSLRDTEAF
len: 11
v_gene: TRBV5-1

CDR3aa: SVQPGGQPQH
len: 10
v_gene: TRBV20-1

CDR3aa: SARDQGQGGPYEQY
len: 14
v_gene: TRBV20-1

CDR3aa: ASSPPGEVGEKLF
len: 13
v_gene: TRBV7-9

CDR3aa: ASSYGAGYYGYT
len: 12
v_gene: TRBV6-2/TRBV6-3

CDR3aa: SASVASGDDTQY
len: 12
v_gene: TRBV20-1

CDR3aa: ASSRGQGGGRTQY
len: 13
v_gene: TRBV7-2

CDR3aa: ASSRTGLMTYGYT
len: 13
v_gene: TRBV28

CDR3aa: ASSRTGGEGYT
len: 11
v_gene: TRBV4-2

CDR3aa: ASSLAASSGYT
len: 11
v_gene: TRBV7-2

CDR3aa: ASIQGRGSADAQY
len: 13
v_gene: TRBV12-3/TRBV12-4

CDR3aa: ASRGTGGRGANQPQH
len: 15
v_gene: TRBV7-8

CDR3aa: ASSLTTGGAYNEQF
len: 14
v_gene: TRBV12-3/TRBV12-4

CDR3aa: ASSTFTGGTTEAF
len: 13
v_gene: TRBV19

CDR3aa: ASSEAADYYNEQF
len: 13
v_gene: TRBV6-1

CDR3aa: ASSQAAGQSYGYT
len: 13
v_gene: TRBV4-2

CDR3aa: ASSLPAETYNEQF
len: 13
v_gene: TRBV13

CDR3aa: ASSPGVSSYNSPLH
len: 14
v_gene: TRBV7-2

CDR3aa: ASRAGTGRNEQF
len: 12
v_gene: TRBV28

CDR3aa: ASSHLGTEAF
len: 10
v_gene: TRBV7-2

CDR3aa: ASSDTRGGVADTQY
len: 14
v_gene: TRBV6-2/TRBV6-3